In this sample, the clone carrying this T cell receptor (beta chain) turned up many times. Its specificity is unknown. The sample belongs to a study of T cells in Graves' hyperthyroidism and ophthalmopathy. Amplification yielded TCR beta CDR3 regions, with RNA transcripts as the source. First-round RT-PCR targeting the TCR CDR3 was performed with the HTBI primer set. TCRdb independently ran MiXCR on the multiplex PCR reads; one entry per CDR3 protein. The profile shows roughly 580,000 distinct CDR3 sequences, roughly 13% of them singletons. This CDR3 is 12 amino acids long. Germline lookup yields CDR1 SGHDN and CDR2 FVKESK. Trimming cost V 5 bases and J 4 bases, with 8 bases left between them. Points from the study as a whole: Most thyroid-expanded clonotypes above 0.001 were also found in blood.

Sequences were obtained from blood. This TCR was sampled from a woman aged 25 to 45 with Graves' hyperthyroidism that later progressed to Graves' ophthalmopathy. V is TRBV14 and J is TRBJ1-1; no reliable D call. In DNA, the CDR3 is TGTGCCAGCAGCTGGACCCCCACTGAAGCTTTCTTT. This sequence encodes CASSWTPTEAFF.